These T cell receptor beta chains were read from a single sample in a study of T cell repertoires in cytomegalovirus infection. TCRdb fed the reads into MiXCR, producing one record per CDR3 protein. The data contain about 260,000 distinct CDR3 sequences, roughly 10% of them singletons. Source material: PBMCs. The receptors derive from a human donor in good health (CMV status not recorded). Some clones in this sample may be carry-over from other donors' samples. Both conserved end residues are part of each CDR3. D genes are given only for firm matches. Clone sizes are given selectively: once, few, many, or a class where the clone is expanded.

CDR3 DNA: TGTGCCAGCAGCCCACAGGGACGGGAGACCCAGTACTTC
CDR3 protein: CASSPQGRETQYF
V gene: TRBV7-3
D gene: .
clone size: .
J gene: TRBJ2-5

CDR3 DNA: TGTGCCAGCAGTTTACACACCACCAACTATGGCTACACCTTC
CDR3 protein: CASSLHTTNYGYTF
V gene: TRBV12-3/TRBV12-4
D gene: .
clone size: many
J gene: TRBJ1-2

CDR3 DNA: TGTGCCAGCAGCCCGGACAGGATCCACAATGAGCAGTTCTTC
CDR3 protein: CASSPDRIHNEQFF
V gene: TRBV7-2
D gene: TRBD1
clone size: many
J gene: TRBJ2-1

CDR3 DNA: TGTGCCAGCAGCTCATCTCCAGCGGGGGGGCAGAATGAGCAGTTCTTC
CDR3 protein: CASSSSPAGGQNEQFF
V gene: TRBV11-2
D gene: TRBD2
clone size: many
J gene: TRBJ2-1

CDR3 DNA: TGTGCCAGCAGTTTCCGCGACAGGGTGAACACTGAAGCTTTCTTT
CDR3 protein: CASSFRDRVNTEAFF
V gene: TRBV12-3/TRBV12-4
D gene: TRBD1
clone size: many
J gene: TRBJ1-1

CDR3 DNA: TGCGCCAGCAGCTTGGCCGCAACGGGAAGGGGCTACGAGCAGTACTTC
CDR3 protein: CASSLAATGRGYEQYF
V gene: TRBV5-1
D gene: .
clone size: .
J gene: TRBJ2-7

CDR3 DNA: TGTGCCAGTAGTTCCCGACAGGGGTATACTGAAAAACTGTTTTTT
CDR3 protein: CASSSRQGYTEKLFF
V gene: TRBV19
D gene: TRBD1
clone size: .
J gene: TRBJ1-4

CDR3 DNA: TGTGCCAGCAGCGAAGCCGCCGGGACTAGCGGGGGGGCGCAGTATTTT
CDR3 protein: CASSEAAGTSGGAQYF
V gene: TRBV7-2
D gene: TRBD2
clone size: many
J gene: TRBJ2-3

CDR3 DNA: TGTGCCTGGAGTAAGGGGGCGGCCTACGAGCAGTACTTC
CDR3 protein: CAWSKGAAYEQYF
V gene: TRBV30
D gene: TRBD1
clone size: .
J gene: TRBJ2-7

CDR3 DNA: TGTGCCAGCAGTGAAGTTTGGGCAGGGCTGAATCAGCCCCAGCATTTT
CDR3 protein: CASSEVWAGLNQPQHF
V gene: TRBV6-1
D gene: .
clone size: few
J gene: TRBJ1-5

CDR3 DNA: TGCAGTGCTAGTGGAGGGTTGGGGGCCAACGTCCTGACTTTC
CDR3 protein: CSASGGLGANVLTF
V gene: TRBV20-1
D gene: .
clone size: many
J gene: TRBJ2-6

CDR3 DNA: TGTGCCAGTAAACTCAGGGGTCAAGGTACGCAGTATTTT
CDR3 protein: CASKLRGQGTQYF
V gene: TRBV19
D gene: .
clone size: many
J gene: TRBJ2-3

CDR3 DNA: TGTGCCAGCAGAGGACAGTTAAGCACAGATACGCAGTATTTT
CDR3 protein: CASRGQLSTDTQYF
V gene: TRBV25-1
D gene: .
clone size: .
J gene: TRBJ2-3

CDR3 DNA: TGTGCCAGCAGCGTAGCTTCCCCGTCTTACGAGCAGTACTTC
CDR3 protein: CASSVASPSYEQYF
V gene: TRBV9
D gene: .
clone size: once
J gene: TRBJ2-7

CDR3 DNA: TGTGCCAGCAGTTACTCCCACAGGCGATCGAACACCGGGGAGCTGTTTTTT
CDR3 protein: CASSYSHRRSNTGELFF
V gene: TRBV6-6
D gene: .
clone size: few
J gene: TRBJ2-2

CDR3 DNA: TGTGCCAGCAGTTTCAGGGACGCAGTTCAGTACTTC
CDR3 protein: CASSFRDAVQYF
V gene: TRBV28
D gene: .
clone size: .
J gene: TRBJ2-4

CDR3 DNA: TGTGCCAGCAGCATCTGGGAAGCAGGGGGCAAGGATACGCAGTATTTT
CDR3 protein: CASSIWEAGGKDTQYF
V gene: TRBV7-8
D gene: TRBD1
clone size: many
J gene: TRBJ2-3

CDR3 DNA: TGTGCCAGCAGCGGTCAGCGGGACGTCGGGGAGCTGTTTTTT
CDR3 protein: CASSGQRDVGELFF
V gene: TRBV7-2
D gene: TRBD2
clone size: many
J gene: TRBJ2-2

CDR3 DNA: TGTGCCAGCAGCTTAGATAGCGTGAGCTACGAGCAGTACTTC
CDR3 protein: CASSLDSVSYEQYF
V gene: TRBV7-2
D gene: .
clone size: many
J gene: TRBJ2-7

CDR3 DNA: TGTGCCAGCTCACCAGTCTTGACAGACACAGATACGCAGTATTTT
CDR3 protein: CASSPVLTDTDTQYF
V gene: TRBV18
D gene: .
clone size: .
J gene: TRBJ2-3

CDR3 DNA: TGCAGTGCTAGAGTTTATGGGGGAGGGCCTCTTGAGCAGTTCTTC
CDR3 protein: CSARVYGGGPLEQFF
V gene: TRBV20-1
D gene: TRBD2
clone size: many
J gene: TRBJ2-1

CDR3 DNA: TGTGCCAGCAGCTTAATAAGCAGCTCCTACAATGAGCAGTTCTTC
CDR3 protein: CASSLISSSYNEQFF
V gene: TRBV7-2
D gene: .
clone size: many
J gene: TRBJ2-1

CDR3 DNA: TGTGCCAGCATGGGACAGGGATCGGGCCTCTACGAGCAGTACTTC
CDR3 protein: CASMGQGSGLYEQYF
V gene: TRBV6-1
D gene: TRBD1
clone size: many
J gene: TRBJ2-7

CDR3 DNA: TGTGCCTGGAGTGTACCCCCTGCGGGGGAGCAGTTCTTC
CDR3 protein: CAWSVPPAGEQFF
V gene: TRBV30
D gene: .
clone size: few
J gene: TRBJ2-1

CDR3 DNA: TGTGCCAGCAGCCATCAACCGGGACAGGGGGCCTACAATCAGCAGTTCTTC
CDR3 protein: CASSHQPGQGAYNQQFF
V gene: TRBV6-2/TRBV6-3
D gene: TRBD1
clone size: .
J gene: TRBJ2-1

CDR3 DNA: TGTGCCAGCAGTCCTTCGGGTTTGTTGGTACGCACAGATACGCAGTATTTT
CDR3 protein: CASSPSGLLVRTDTQYF
V gene: TRBV27
D gene: .
clone size: many
J gene: TRBJ2-3

CDR3 DNA: TGTGCCAGCAGCGTACAGGGCGCGAGGCCTGAAGCTTTCTTT
CDR3 protein: CASSVQGARPEAFF
V gene: TRBV28
D gene: .
clone size: many
J gene: TRBJ1-1

CDR3 DNA: TGTGCCAGCAGCCCCCCCGCAGCCAAAAACATTCAGTACTTC
CDR3 protein: CASSPPAAKNIQYF
V gene: TRBV6-2/TRBV6-3
D gene: .
clone size: few
J gene: TRBJ2-4

CDR3 DNA: TGTGCCAGCAGCCCTATGGAGGGACCGCCTAACTATGGCTACACCTTC
CDR3 protein: CASSPMEGPPNYGYTF
V gene: TRBV14
D gene: .
clone size: .
J gene: TRBJ1-2

CDR3 DNA: TGTGCCAGCAGCTTAGTATTCCCGCTACAGGGGGCTAACACCGGGGAGCTGTTTTTT
CDR3 protein: CASSLVFPLQGANTGELFF
V gene: TRBV7-6
D gene: TRBD1
clone size: .
J gene: TRBJ2-2

CDR3 DNA: TGTGCCAGCGGAATTGGAAACACCATATATTTT
CDR3 protein: CASGIGNTIYF
V gene: TRBV12-3/TRBV12-4
D gene: .
clone size: .
J gene: TRBJ1-3

CDR3 DNA: TGTGCCAGCAGCTTACCCAGACTAGCGGGGAACACCGGGGAGCTGTTTTTT
CDR3 protein: CASSLPRLAGNTGELFF
V gene: TRBV7-2
D gene: TRBD2
clone size: many
J gene: TRBJ2-2

CDR3 DNA: TGTGCCAGCAGCCCTCGGCGGGCTGAACTGTTTTTT
CDR3 protein: CASSPRRAELFF
V gene: TRBV7-2
D gene: .
clone size: .
J gene: TRBJ1-4

CDR3 DNA: TGCGCCAGCAGTTCCGGGGATAGCAATCAGCCCCAGCATTTT
CDR3 protein: CASSSGDSNQPQHF
V gene: TRBV5-1
D gene: .
clone size: many
J gene: TRBJ1-5

CDR3 DNA: TGTGCCAGCAGCCGACAGGGAGATACTGAAGCTTTCTTT
CDR3 protein: CASSRQGDTEAFF
V gene: TRBV2
D gene: TRBD1
clone size: many
J gene: TRBJ1-1

CDR3 DNA: TGTGCCAGCAGTTTATTAAACAGCTACAATCAGCCCCAGCATTTT
CDR3 protein: CASSLLNSYNQPQHF
V gene: TRBV28
D gene: .
clone size: many
J gene: TRBJ1-5

CDR3 DNA: TGCAGTGCTAGAACCGGGGGTGGGGGAAACGCTCAGCCCCAGCATTTT
CDR3 protein: CSARTGGGGNAQPQHF
V gene: TRBV20-1
D gene: .
clone size: few
J gene: TRBJ1-5

CDR3 DNA: TGTGCCAGCAGCTGGATGGTGGAATCCATCGAGCAGTACTTC
CDR3 protein: CASSWMVESIEQYF
V gene: TRBV7-2
D gene: .
clone size: many
J gene: TRBJ2-7

CDR3 DNA: TGTGCCAGCAGGTCTAGCGGGGGCTCCCACGAGCAGTACTTC
CDR3 protein: CASRSSGGSHEQYF
V gene: TRBV12-3/TRBV12-4
D gene: TRBD2
clone size: few
J gene: TRBJ2-7

CDR3 DNA: TGTGCCAGCAGCTCGGACAGGAACACCGGGGAGCTGTTTTTT
CDR3 protein: CASSSDRNTGELFF
V gene: TRBV7-2
D gene: .
clone size: many
J gene: TRBJ2-2

CDR3 DNA: TGTGCCTGGAGTGGGCAGTTCAATGAGCAGTTCTTC
CDR3 protein: CAWSGQFNEQFF
V gene: TRBV30
D gene: .
clone size: few
J gene: TRBJ2-1

CDR3 DNA: TGTGCCAGCAGTTTAGGATGGGAAGCGAACACCGGGGAGCTGTTTTTT
CDR3 protein: CASSLGWEANTGELFF
V gene: TRBV27
D gene: .
clone size: few
J gene: TRBJ2-2

CDR3 DNA: TGTGCCAGCAGTTACGGTGGCAGGCCCGGCAATGAGCAGTTCTTC
CDR3 protein: CASSYGGRPGNEQFF
V gene: TRBV6-2/TRBV6-3
D gene: .
clone size: many
J gene: TRBJ2-1

CDR3 DNA: TGTGCCAGCAGCGCTACAGGGCCCGGCGGCTACACCTTC
CDR3 protein: CASSATGPGGYTF
V gene: TRBV7-9
D gene: .
clone size: many
J gene: TRBJ1-2

CDR3 DNA: TGTGCCAGCACTCCGGACTCCGCAGCCAAAAACATTCAGTACTTC
CDR3 protein: CASTPDSAAKNIQYF
V gene: TRBV28
D gene: .
clone size: many
J gene: TRBJ2-4

CDR3 DNA: TGCAGTGCTAGGTCGGGACCGAGGGAGACCCAGTACTTC
CDR3 protein: CSARSGPRETQYF
V gene: TRBV20-1
D gene: .
clone size: few
J gene: TRBJ2-5

CDR3 DNA: TGTGCCACCAAGTCCGATTCTGGACCCGGGGAGCTGTTTTTT
CDR3 protein: CATKSDSGPGELFF
V gene: TRBV24-1
D gene: .
clone size: many
J gene: TRBJ2-2